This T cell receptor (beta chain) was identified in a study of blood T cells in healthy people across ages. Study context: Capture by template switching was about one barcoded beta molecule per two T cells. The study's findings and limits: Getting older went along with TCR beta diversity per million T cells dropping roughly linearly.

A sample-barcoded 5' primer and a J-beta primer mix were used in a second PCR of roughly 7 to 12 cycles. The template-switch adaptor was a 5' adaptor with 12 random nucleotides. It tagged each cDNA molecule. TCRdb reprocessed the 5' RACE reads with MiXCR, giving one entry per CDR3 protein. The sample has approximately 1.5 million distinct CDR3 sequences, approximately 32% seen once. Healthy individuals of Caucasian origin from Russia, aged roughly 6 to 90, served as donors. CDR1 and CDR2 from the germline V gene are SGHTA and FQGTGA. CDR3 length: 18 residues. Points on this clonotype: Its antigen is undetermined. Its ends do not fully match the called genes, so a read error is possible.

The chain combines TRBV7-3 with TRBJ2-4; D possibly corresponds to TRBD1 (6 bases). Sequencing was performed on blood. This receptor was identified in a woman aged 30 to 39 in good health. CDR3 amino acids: CDSRTRPGAGECKNIQYF. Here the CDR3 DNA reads TGTGACAGCAGAACACGCCCTGGGGCAGGGGAGTGCAAAAACATTCAGTACTTC.